Listed below are T cell receptor beta chains from one sample, sequenced in a study of T cell changes during pregnancy in multiple sclerosis. Generated by immunoSEQ multiplex PCR, the TCRdb table keeps only in-frame clones and is missing some. The sample contains 50,000 to 65,000 clones, around 96% of which appear only once. The sequences come from CD8+ T cells from peripheral blood mononuclear cells, collected after pregnancy. The origin of the receptors is a female donor with multiple sclerosis, enrolled in a pregnancy study. Each CDR3 is given with its conserved first and last residue. The D gene is left open where the match is weak. The listing skips clone size in some rows; elsewhere it reads once, few, many or a size class.

V,length,J,D,size,DNA,CDR3
TRBV5-6,15,TRBJ1-3,-,-,TGTGCCAGCAACCCTTGGGGGGGCAAAGGAAACACCATATATTTT,CASNPWGGKGNTIYF
TRBV27,14,TRBJ2-3,-,-,TGTGCCAGCAGATCGTTGCGGGTCCCAGATACGCAGTATTTT,CASRSLRVPDTQYF
TRBV29-1,13,TRBJ2-1,-,-,TGCAGCGTCCCCGTTAGCTCCTACAATGAGCAGTTCTTC,CSVPVSSYNEQFF
TRBV15,12,TRBJ1-1,-,-,TGTGCCACCTTAGACACGGACACTGAAGCTTTCTTT,CATLDTDTEAFF
TRBV5-5,12,TRBJ1-2,TRBD1,-,TGTGCCAGCAGCCGAGAGGGGGACAGAGACACCTTC,CASSREGDRDTF
TRBV28,15,TRBJ2-2,-,-,TGTGCCAGCAGTGAAGGACTTCAGAACACCGGGGAGCTGTTTTTT,CASSEGLQNTGELFF
TRBV14,12,TRBJ2-1,-,-,TGTGCCAGCAGCCAAATTCCGGGAGAGCAGTTCTTC,CASSQIPGEQFF
TRBV7-3,14,TRBJ2-1,TRBD2,-,TGTGCCAGCAGCTTAGCGGGAGGGTGGAATGAGCAGTTCTTC,CASSLAGGWNEQFF
TRBV5-6,14,TRBJ2-5,TRBD2,-,TGTGCCAGCAGCTTGGGGCTAGCGGGAGAGACCCAGTACTTC,CASSLGLAGETQYF
TRBV9,15,TRBJ1-1,-,-,TGTGCCAGCAGCGTAGTGGGAGTGATGAACACTGAAGCTTTCTTT,CASSVVGVMNTEAFF
TRBV4-1,12,TRBJ2-1,TRBD1,-,TGCGCCAGCAGCCCGACAGGGAATGAGCAGTTCTTC,CASSPTGNEQFF
TRBV12-5,15,TRBJ2-2,-,-,TGTGCTAGTGGTGAACAGGAGCCTAACACCGGGGAGCTGTTTTTT,CASGEQEPNTGELFF
TRBV19,16,TRBJ2-3,-,-,TGTGCCAGTAGTATTGGTGTAGCGGAGCGCACAGATACGCAGTATTTT,CASSIGVAERTDTQYF
TRBV7-9,13,TRBJ2-7,-,-,TGTGCCACTAATCCCGGGGTACCCTACGAGCAGTACTTC,CATNPGVPYEQYF
TRBV7-8,16,TRBJ2-1,TRBD1,-,TGTGCCAGCAGCCCAAGCCCGGGACAGGGAGGGTATGAGCAGTTCTTC,CASSPSPGQGGYEQFF
TRBV2,14,TRBJ2-1,TRBD2,-,TGTGCCAGCAGTGAACAGCGGGGGTACAATGAGCAGTTCTTC,CASSEQRGYNEQFF
TRBV6-6,12,TRBJ2-7,-,-,TGTGCCAGCAGTTACTCGTCCGGCGAGCAGTACTTC,CASSYSSGEQYF
TRBV29-1,17,TRBJ2-5,TRBD2,-,TGCAGCGTTGAAGATCAGACTAGCGGGAGGGTATCTGAGACCCAGTACTTC,CSVEDQTSGRVSETQYF
TRBV27,14,TRBJ2-1,TRBD2,-,TGTGCCAGCAGTTTGGCTAGCGGGATCAATGAGCAGTTCTTC,CASSLASGINEQFF
TRBV2,14,TRBJ2-1,TRBD1,-,TGTGCCAGCCCTGCCGGACAGGGGGCGAATGAGCAGTTCTTC,CASPAGQGANEQFF
TRBV6-5,14,TRBJ2-5,TRBD2,-,TGTGCCAGCAGCCTTATTGGGGGGGAAGAGACCCAGTACTTC,CASSLIGGEETQYF
TRBV19,13,TRBJ2-3,-,few,TGTGCCAGTAGTACCCCTATCACAGATACGCAGTATTTT,CASSTPITDTQYF
TRBV5-1,14,TRBJ2-1,TRBD1,-,TGCGCCAGCAGCCTGATAGAACACCGGGACAGAAAGTTCTTC,CASSLIEHRDRKFF
TRBV6-5,14,TRBJ1-1,-,-,TGTGCCAGCAGTTTTCGGACAGCAGGTACTGAAGCTTTCTTT,CASSFRTAGTEAFF
TRBV25-1,12,TRBJ1-1,-,-,TGTGCCAGCCGGTGGGGCAACACTGAAGCTTTCTTT,CASRWGNTEAFF
TRBV19,12,TRBJ2-1,-,-,TGTGCCAGTAGTCCGGGACTGGATGAGCAGTTCTTC,CASSPGLDEQFF
TRBV29-1,12,TRBJ2-7,TRBD1,-,TGCAGCGTGGGACAGGGGGCCTACGAGCAGTACTTC,CSVGQGAYEQYF
TRBV29-1,15,TRBJ1-4,TRBD1,once,TGCAGCGTTGAAGGGTTGACAGGGAGTAATGAAAAACTGTTTTTT,CSVEGLTGSNEKLFF
TRBV19,16,TRBJ2-7,-,-,TGTGCCAGTAGTATCTCCGTGGGGCAGAACTCCTACGAGCAGTACTTC,CASSISVGQNSYEQYF
TRBV7-9,14,TRBJ2-2,-,-,TGTGCCAGCAGCCGCGGGGCAGGGCCCGGGGAGCTGTTTTTT,CASSRGAGPGELFF
TRBV11-2,14,TRBJ2-7,-,once,TGTGCCAGCAGCTCCGGACTGGACTCCTACGAGCAGTACTTC,CASSSGLDSYEQYF
TRBV10-1,14,TRBJ2-7,-,-,TGCGCCAGCAGTGGAGCTGGAGCTCGGTACGAGCAGTACTTC,CASSGAGARYEQYF
TRBV27,15,TRBJ1-1,TRBD1,-,TGTGCCAGCAGTTGGCGGGACAGGGGCCATTGGGAGGCTTTCTTT,CASSWRDRGHWEAFF
TRBV19,15,TRBJ2-2,-,-,TGTGCCAGTAGTATATGGGCGCCGAACACCGGGGAGCTGTTTTTT,CASSIWAPNTGELFF
TRBV7-9,14,TRBJ2-7,TRBD2,-,TGTGCCAGCAGCTTAGGACTAGCGTCAGATGAGCAGTACTTC,CASSLGLASDEQYF
TRBV27,15,TRBJ2-7,-,-,TGTGCCAGCAGCCCCCTCAGGGTTCGACCGGACGAGCAGTACTTC,CASSPLRVRPDEQYF
TRBV19,14,TRBJ2-7,TRBD2,-,TGTGCCAGTAGTTACTCGGCGGGAGGAAACGAGCAGTACTTC,CASSYSAGGNEQYF
TRBV7-9,14,TRBJ2-7,TRBD1,-,TGTGCCAGCAGCAGGGTGGGACAGGGCTACGAGCAGTACTTC,CASSRVGQGYEQYF
TRBV5-3,16,TRBJ2-1,-,-,TGTGCCAGAAGCCACCAGACTCGACTCTCCTACAATGAGCAGTTCTTC,CARSHQTRLSYNEQFF
TRBV5-4,14,TRBJ2-1,-,-,TGTGCCAGCAGCTTGGGGGACACAATCAATGAGCAGTTCTTC,CASSLGDTINEQFF
TRBV21-1,15,TRBJ1-4,-,-,TGTGCCAGCAGCAAGGGGCGGGACAGGAATGAAAAACTGTTTTTT,CASSKGRDRNEKLFF
TRBV5-4,14,TRBJ2-1,TRBD2,-,TGTGCCAGCAGCCAGAGCGGGAGTATCTATGAGCAGTTCTTC,CASSQSGSIYEQFF
TRBV7-9,15,TRBJ2-7,TRBD2,-,TGTGCCAGCAGCTTAAGCGGGGCAACCTCCTACGAGCAGTACTTC,CASSLSGATSYEQYF
TRBV4-3,15,TRBJ2-7,TRBD1,-,TGCGCCAGCAGCCAAGCCAGGGGGCCCTTTTACGAGCAGTACTTC,CASSQARGPFYEQYF
TRBV27,12,TRBJ2-7,-,-,TGTGCCAGCAGCTGGAGTGGCGGCGAGCAGTACTTC,CASSWSGGEQYF
TRBV27,14,TRBJ1-5,-,-,TGTGCCAGCAGCTATGTCTTTAGCAATCAGCCCCAGCATTTT,CASSYVFSNQPQHF
TRBV10-3,17,TRBJ2-5,-,-,TGTGCCATCAGACCCGCTATACAGGGTCCAACAAAAGAGACCCAGTACTTC,CAIRPAIQGPTKETQYF
TRBV4-2,15,TRBJ2-1,TRBD1,-,TGTGCCAGCAGCCAAATAAGGACAGGGGACAATGAGCAGTTCTTC,CASSQIRTGDNEQFF
TRBV18,13,TRBJ2-7,-,-,TGTGCCAGCTCACTAGGTATACAGGACGAGCAGTACTTC,CASSLGIQDEQYF
TRBV5-4,14,TRBJ2-2,-,once,TGTGCCAGCAGCCCCACAGCGAACACCGGGGAGCTGTTTTTT,CASSPTANTGELFF
TRBV28,16,TRBJ2-3,-,-,TGTGCCAGCAGTCCGACTAACGTTGGGAACACAGATACGCAGTATTTT,CASSPTNVGNTDTQYF